The 15 T cell receptor beta chains given below trace back to one sample, sequenced in a study of beta chain features in type 1 diabetes. Study findings and constraints: A moderate, significant TCRB CDR3 shortening appeared in type 1 diabetes across four CD4+ subsets.

Isolated RNA was reverse transcribed in full, so expressed TCRB transcripts were sequenced. Clones were sequenced by immunoSEQ multiplex PCR, and TCRdb holds only the in-frame ones, with some missing. This table holds 120,000 or so clones, approximately 16% found once. Antigens for these TCRs are unknown. Specimen: central memory CD4+ T cells from blood. All receptors come from a man aged 25 to 40 with type 1 diabetes.

V usage is TRBV5-6 and J usage is TRBJ2-1, with 7 bases identical to TRBD1. The CDR3 extends over 12 amino acids. Per the germline V gene, CDR1 is SGHDT and CDR2 is YYEEEE. J lost 14 bases, V lost 1 base, and 6 bases had no gene match. CDR3 protein: CASSLRRQGEFF. In nucleotides, the CDR3 is TGTGCCAGCAGCTTGCGGAGACAGGGAGAGTTCTTC.

This clone showed up just a few times. The V gene is TRBV20-1, the J gene TRBJ2-1; D gene ambiguous. The CDR3 sequence is 10 residues long. Germline values: CDR1 DFQATT, CDR2 SNEGSKA (reference sequence). The germline V and J ends were trimmed by 7 bases and 6 bases, with 7 bases remaining between them. CDR3: CSVSFNEQFF. The CDR3 bases are TGCAGTGTATCGTTCAATGAGCAGTTCTTC.

The J gene is TRBJ2-3, the V gene TRBV6-1; D gene uncertain. V lost 3 bases and J lost 6, with 10 bases in between. Germline CDR1 and CDR2: MNHNS and SASEGT. This CDR3 contains 13 residues. CDR3 protein: CASSDPVPDTQYF. CDR3 nucleotide sequence: TGTGCCAGCAGTGACCCGGTGCCGGATACGCAGTATTTT.

The chain couples TRBV7-9 to TRBJ2-3, with 12 nucleotides matching TRBD2. CDR1 and CDR2 (germline): SEHNR, FQNEAQ (reference sequence). There are 18 residues in the CDR3. Losses at the gene ends were 1 base for V and 5 bases for J; bases not matched to a gene: 10. For the CDR3, the DNA is TGTGCCAGCAGCTTAGAATCCCTAGCGGGGGGGCTGCGAGATACGCAGTATTTT. It is translated as CASSLESLAGGLRDTQYF.

The table lists this clone with many counts. This chain connects TRBV11-2 to TRBJ2-3; D uncertain. Germline V CDR1 and CDR2: SGHAT, FQNNGV. This CDR3 spans 15 amino acids. The V gene lost 1 base and the J gene lost 3 bases, with 11 bases spanning the gap. The DNA for the CDR3 is TGTGCCAGCAGCTTAGTTGTTCTAGAAACAGATACGCAGTATTTT. Amino acid sequence: CASSLVVLETDTQYF.

This clone was seen only a few times. The rearrangement uses TRBV5-1 and TRBJ2-3, with TRBD2 matching 11 bases. Germline CDR1 SGHRS, CDR2 YFSETQ. J lost 4 bases, V lost 2 bases, and 0 bases had no gene match. The CDR3 has 14 amino acids. This CDR3 reads CASSFSGGADTQYF. CDR3 nucleotides: TGCGCCAGCAGCTTTAGCGGGGGGGCAGATACGCAGTATTTT.

The gene calls are TRBV11-2 and TRBJ2-1; the match to TRBD2 covers 7 bases. The V gene end was trimmed by 5 bases and the J gene end by 9 bases; junction bases not matched to a gene: 10. This CDR3 spans 14 amino acids. Per germline, CDR1 SGHAT and CDR2 FQNNGV. CDR3 sequence: CASSPGLVNGEQFF. CDR3 DNA sequence: TGTGCCAGCAGCCCCGGACTAGTCAATGGTGAGCAGTTCTTC.

The CDR3, as DNA: TGTGCCCACTCCACAGGGGGGTACGAGCAGTACTTC. Translating it yields CAHSTGGYEQYF. J is TRBJ2-7 and V is TRBV30; 8 bases are shared with TRBD1. This CDR3 comprises 12 residues. Per the germline V gene, CDR1 is GTSNPN and CDR2 is SVGIG (reference sequence). Losses at the gene ends were 8 bases for V and 4 bases for J; bases not matched to a gene: 7.

This clone has only a few counts. The chain employs TRBV19 and TRBJ1-2; D is unresolved. Germline V gives CDR1 LNHDA, CDR2 SQIVND (reference sequence). The CDR3 extends over 11 amino acids. V was cut by 1 base and J by 6 bases, with 3 bases left in between. In DNA, the CDR3 is TGTGCCAGTAGTATAGGGGATGGCTACACCTTC. It specifies CASSIGDGYTF. Together with reference TRBV19 and TRBJ1-2, the CDR3 gives the full variable domain: DGGITQSPKYLFRKEGQNVTLSCEQNLNHDAMYWYRQDPGQGLRLIYYSQIVNDFQKGDIAEGYSVSREKKESFPLTVTSAQKNPTAFYLCASSIGDGYTFGSGTRLTVV.

J is TRBJ2-7 and V is TRBV5-6, with D tentatively TRBD1 (6 bases). The V gene lost 2 bases and the J gene lost 3 bases, with 12 bases spanning the gap. The CDR3 runs 14 residues. The germline gives CDR1 SGHDT, CDR2 YYEEEE. CDR3 region: CASSFGTRFYEQYF. The CDR3 nucleotides are TGTGCCAGCAGCTTTGGGACAAGGTTCTACGAGCAGTACTTC.

This chain connects TRBV5-1 to TRBJ2-3; 7 bases align to TRBD2. Germline assignment: CDR1 SGHRS and CDR2 YFSETQ. The trim removed 3 bases at V and 4 bases at J, leaving 11 bases unmatched. The CDR3 spans 16 residues. The CDR3 region has the DNA TGCGCCAGCAGCTACGGGAGTCCAGCGGGGTCAGATACGCAGTATTTT. This sequence encodes CASSYGSPAGSDTQYF.

This clone showed up just once. The rearrangement uses TRBV29-1 and TRBJ1-5; unclear D gene. Germline-derived CDR1 and CDR2 are SQVTM and ANQGSEA. V dropped 5 bases and J dropped 2 bases, with 16 bases sitting between them. The CDR3 consists of 15 residues. CDR3 residues: CSVSVGAQGNQPQHF. The DNA of the CDR3 is TGCAGCGTTTCGGTAGGTGCCCAGGGCAATCAGCCCCAGCATTTT. The variable domain in full, completed from reference TRBV29-1 and TRBJ1-5, reads SAVISQKPSRDICQRGTSLTIQCQVDSQVTMMFWYRQQPGQSLTLIATANQGSEATYESGFVIDKFPISRPNLTFSTLTVSNMSPEDSSIYLCSVSVGAQGNQPQHFGDGTRLSIL.

This clone was seen a few times. The chain carries TRBV28 and TRBJ1-5; 8 bases match TRBD1. The CDR3 loop spans 14 amino acids. The V and J ends lost 9 bases and 6 bases, in that order; junction bases with no gene match: 10. CDR1 MDHEN and CDR2 SYDVKM come from the germline V gene. The CDR3 protein is CASNRGTFGQPQHF. In DNA form, the CDR3 reads TGTGCCAGTAACAGGGGGACCTTCGGTCAGCCCCAGCATTTT.

The chain employs TRBV6-5 and TRBJ1-1; D not resolved. The CDR3 extends over 15 amino acids. The ends were cut back, 0 bases at V and 1 base at J, with 9 bases in the middle. Looked up from germline, CDR1 is MNHEY and CDR2 is SVGAGI. CDR3 loop: CASSYSQTGNTEAFF. The CDR3 DNA sequence: TGTGCCAGCAGTTACTCCCAGACCGGGAACACTGAAGCTTTCTTT.

The V gene is TRBV7-9, the J gene TRBJ1-2, with TRBD1 matching over 10 bases. V lost 4 bases and J lost 8; bases outside the gene matches: 10. CDR1 is SEHNR, CDR2 FQNEAQ, per germline (reference sequence). The CDR3 is 15 amino acids. Here the CDR3 reads CASSYQAGTGVGYTF. In DNA, the CDR3 is TGTGCCAGCAGCTACCAGGCCGGGACAGGGGTCGGCTACACCTTC.